Listed here are 27 T cell receptor beta chains from one sample, sequenced in a study of T cell repertoires in cytomegalovirus infection. These TCRs are of unknown antigen specificity. TCRdb independently ran MiXCR on the reads; one entry per CDR3 protein. The repertoire includes approximately 770,000 distinct CDR3 sequences, almost 30% of them detected once, and 13% sits in the top ten. The sample here was cultured CD8+ T cells from PBMCs, taken from culture after CMV antigen stimulation. The receptors stem from a human donor in good health (CMV status not recorded). Some clones in this sample may be carry-over from other donors' samples.

This clonotype was detected a few times. The CDR3 loop is CSVELRGEGNTGELFF. The DNA for the CDR3 is TGCAGCGTTGAATTGCGGGGGGAGGGGAACACCGGGGAGCTGTTTTTT. The chain links TRBV29-1 to TRBJ2-2; 8 nucleotides align to TRBD2. Trimming at V came to 2 bases and at J to 1 base, leaving 6 bases not matched to a gene. The germline gives CDR1 SQVTM, CDR2 ANQGSEA. This CDR3 is built from 16 residues.

This chain joins TRBV7-6 and TRBJ2-3, with 10 bases that match TRBD2. Germline V lookup: CDR1 SGHVS, CDR2 FNYEAQ. This CDR3 is built from 18 residues. V shed 5 bases and J 3 bases; nucleotides not matched to a gene: 14. In DNA form, the CDR3 reads TGTGCCAGCAGCCCACAACCCAGACTAGCGGGTATGACAGATACGCAGTATTTT. Translating gives CASSPQPRLAGMTDTQYF.

The chain employs TRBV6-2 or TRBV6-3 and TRBJ2-1; 9 bases are shared with TRBD2. Germline CDR1 and CDR2: MNHEY and SVGEGT. V lost 5 bases to trimming and J lost 4 bases; unmatched junction nucleotides: 9. CDR3 size: 16 residues. This CDR3 reads CASSPSSGGFYNEQFF. CDR3 bases: TGTGCCAGCAGTCCTTCGAGCGGGGGGTTTTACAATGAGCAGTTCTTC.

The rearrangement uses TRBV18 and TRBJ2-7; maybe TRBD1 (6 bases). The CDR3 has 15 amino acids. In germline, CDR1 is KGHSH, CDR2 LQKENI. The V end lost 6 bases, the J end lost 6 bases, and 21 bases lay between the germline ends. DNA of the CDR3: TGTGCCAGCTCTCTACAGGGTAGGGGCCAATTCGAGCAGTACTTC. This gives the protein CASSLQGRGQFEQYF. The full variable domain, in which reference TRBV18 and TRBJ2-7 provide the parts outside the CDR3, is NAGVMQNPRHLVRRRGQEARLRCSPMKGHSHVYWYRQLPEEGLKFMVYLQKENIIDESGMPKERFSAEFPKEGPSILRIQQVVRGDSAAYFCASSLQGRGQFEQYFGPGTRLTVT.

The V gene is TRBV20-1, the J gene TRBJ2-3, with 9 bases fitting TRBD2. The germline gives CDR1 DFQATT, CDR2 SNEGSKA (reference sequence). V was clipped by 0 bases and J by 4 bases; unmatched bases: 5. The CDR3 totals 15 residues. DNA of the CDR3: TGCAGTGCTAGAGAATTAGCGGGGGCCTCAGATACGCAGTATTTT. Translation gives CSARELAGASDTQYF.

The rearrangement links TRBV7-9 to TRBJ1-5; D uncertain. V was trimmed by 8 bases and J by 0 bases, leaving 5 bases between them. Per germline, CDR1 SEHNR and CDR2 FQNEAQ (reference sequence). The CDR3 covers 12 residues. CDR3 residues: CASSNSNQPQHF. Here the CDR3 DNA reads TGTGCCAGCTCGAATAGCAATCAGCCCCAGCATTTT.

This clonotype was seen more than once but under ten times. The CDR3 region is CASSWEGAVWGYTF. CDR3 nucleotides: TGTGCCAGCAGTTGGGAGGGGGCTGTATGGGGCTACACCTTC. This chain joins TRBV12-3 or TRBV12-4 and TRBJ1-2; 7 nucleotides match TRBD1. This CDR3 region has 14 residues. V dropped 4 bases and J dropped 8; count of bases not matched to a gene: 10.

This chain uses TRBV6-6 with TRBJ2-1; D remains ambiguous. This CDR3 has 13 residues. Germline assignment: CDR1 MNHNY and CDR2 SVGAGI (reference sequence). V was clipped by 7 bases and J by 8 bases, with 15 bases between them. The CDR3 nucleotides read TGTGCCAGCATAGAAGAAAGGGTCGATGAGCAGTTCTTC. Protein sequence: CASIEERVDEQFF.

The CDR3 DNA sequence: TGTGCCAGCAACCTAATGGCGGGGGGGCCGGTCGGGGAGCTGTTTTTT. This encodes CASNLMAGGPVGELFF. J is TRBJ2-2 and V is TRBV6-2 or TRBV6-3; 9 bases line up with TRBD2. The CDR3 is made up of 16 amino acids. The J segment lost 7 bases and the V segment lost 7 bases, leaving 13 bases of the junction unmatched. CDR1 MNHEY and CDR2 SVGEGT come from the germline V gene.

The chain employs TRBV4-3 and TRBJ2-1; 10 bases are shared with TRBD2. The V segment lost 6 bases and the J segment 8 bases; nucleotides outside the gene matches: 7. Looked up from germline, CDR1 is LGHNA and CDR2 is YSLEER. This CDR3 spans 14 amino acids. CDR3 coding DNA: TGCGCCAGCAGTCCACGACTAGCGGGCTATGAGCAGTTCTTC. Protein sequence: CASSPRLAGYEQFF.

This clonotype was observed many times. The rearrangement uses TRBV10-2 and TRBJ1-1; no clear D. The CDR3 loop spans 15 amino acids. Germline CDR1 reads WSHSY; CDR2 reads SAAADI. The V and J ends lost 4 bases and 1 base respectively, with 13 bases between them. The CDR3 protein is CASSGDTVGNTEAFF. CDR3 sequence (DNA): TGCGCCAGCAGTGGGGATACGGTAGGGAACACTGAAGCTTTCTTT.

The chain carries TRBV7-4 and TRBJ2-3; 8 bases line up with TRBD2. After removal of 5 bases from V and 6 bases from J, the junction contained 28 bases not matched to a gene. This CDR3 has 21 amino acids. Germline V gives CDR1 SGHVT, CDR2 SQSDAQ. In DNA form, the CDR3 reads TGTGCCAGCAGCCCCAACCGTCCCGGGGGGGGCGCAAAAAGAGAAGGTGATACGCAGTATTTT. Translation gives CASSPNRPGGGAKREGDTQYF.

CDR3 in amino acids: CSVELRGTGVYEQYF. The CDR3, as DNA: TGCAGCGTTGAACTAAGGGGGACAGGGGTCTACGAGCAGTACTTC. The V call is TRBV29-1, the J call TRBJ2-7; TRBD1 agrees at 10 bases. Trimming at V came to 2 bases and at J to 3 bases, leaving 7 bases not matched to a gene. The CDR3 is 15 residues long. The germline gives CDR1 SQVTM, CDR2 ANQGSEA.

This clonotype was counted between two and nine times. The rearrangement joins TRBV6-2 or TRBV6-3 to TRBJ2-7; D may be TRBD2 (5 bases). With 7 bases removed from V and 3 bases from J, the gap between germline ends came to 19 bases. CDR3 length: 15 amino acids. Germline CDR1 reads MNHEY; CDR2 reads SVGEGT. In DNA form, the CDR3 reads TGTGCCAGCACCGGAGCCGGGAACACCCTCTACGAGCAGTACGTC. This codes for CASTGAGNTLYEQYV.

As DNA, the CDR3 is TGTGCCAGCAGTTTAGCGCACAGGCCGAACACTGAAGCTTTCTTT. Translated: CASSLAHRPNTEAFF. V is TRBV12-3 or TRBV12-4 and J is TRBJ1-1; possibly TRBD1 for D (5 bases). V was shortened by 0 bases and J by 1 base, with 9 bases between the two germline ends. CDR3 length: 15 amino acids.

Here the CDR3 reads CASSGLAGPSYEQYF. The CDR3 nucleotides are TGTGCCAGCAGCGGACTAGCGGGGCCCTCCTACGAGCAGTACTTC. V usage is TRBV2 and J usage is TRBJ2-7; 12 positions match TRBD2. V lost 6 bases and J lost 0; bases outside the gene matches: 3. The germline V gene encodes CDR1 SNHLY and CDR2 FYNNEI. This CDR3 spans 15 amino acids.

This chain connects TRBV12-3 or TRBV12-4 to TRBJ2-5; 8 positions agree with TRBD2. Trimming took 5 bases from V and 4 from J; bases not matched to a gene: 6. This CDR3 is built from 14 residues. The CDR3 DNA is TGTGCCAGCAGTATCACGGGGGGGGTAGAGACCCAGTACTTC. Translation: CASSITGGVETQYF.

V gene TRBV6-1 combines with J gene TRBJ1-4; 7 bases map to TRBD1. Germline V gene lookup returns CDR1 MNHNS and CDR2 SASEGT. With 3 bases clipped from V and 2 bases from J, the junction kept 12 bases outside the gene matches. CDR3 length equals 18 residues. The CDR3, as DNA: TGTGCCAGCAGTGACCCGACAGGGCCCGAGAGGACTAATGAAAAACTGTTTTTT. Its protein is CASSDPTGPERTNEKLFF.

This clonotype was counted ten times or more. CDR3 sequence (DNA): TGTGCCAGCAGCCGCGGGGGGAACTATGGCTACACCTTC. It is translated as CASSRGGNYGYTF. V is TRBV27 and J is TRBJ1-2; a weak D match, TRBD1 (5 bases). V was cut by 6 bases and J by 2 bases, with 10 bases left in between. Germline V lookup: CDR1 MNHEY, CDR2 SMNVEV (reference sequence). There are 13 residues in the CDR3.

The J gene is TRBJ2-1, the V gene TRBV12-3 or TRBV12-4, with 8 bases that match TRBD1. The CDR3 is 15 amino acids. V dropped 6 bases and J dropped 8; count of bases not matched to a gene: 12. This CDR3 reads CASSTDRGSRDEQFF. The CDR3 DNA reads TGTGCCAGCAGCACCGACAGGGGAAGCCGCGATGAGCAGTTCTTC.

This clonotype was seen a few times. This chain joins TRBV6-1 and TRBJ1-1; no clear D gene. CDR1 is MNHNS and CDR2 is SASEGT in the germline V gene. The CDR3 covers 14 residues. V was trimmed by 8 bases and J by 5 bases, leaving 18 bases between them. In nucleotides, the CDR3 is TGTGCCAGCGGGGTGGAGGCGGCGGGAACTGAAGCTTTCTTT. Its translation is CASGVEAAGTEAFF.

This clonotype was found many times. The chain joins TRBV7-2 to TRBJ1-2, with D possibly being TRBD1 (5 bases). From germline, CDR1 is SGHTA and CDR2 FQGNSA. Trimming left V 5 bases short and J 7 bases short, with 23 bases between. This CDR3 is built from 16 residues. The CDR3 is CASSNRQIPPGRGYTF. The CDR3 DNA reads as TGTGCCAGCAGCAACAGACAGATTCCCCCAGGACGTGGCTACACCTTC.

This chain's CDR3 is CASSFSSGGGYYEQFF. For the CDR3, the DNA is TGTGCCAGCAGCTTTTCTAGCGGGGGGGGGTATTATGAGCAGTTCTTC. V usage is TRBV5-6 and J usage is TRBJ2-1, with 12 nucleotides matching TRBD2. Germline trimming cut 2 bases from V and 8 bases from J; bases unmatched to any gene: 8. CDR3 length: 16 amino acids. Germline V gives CDR1 SGHDT, CDR2 YYEEEE.

Many counts were recorded for this clonotype. The rearrangement links TRBV7-2 to TRBJ1-2, with D unresolved. Germline V gives CDR1 SGHTA, CDR2 FQGNSA. V shed 1 base and J shed 4 bases, with 13 bases lying between them. This CDR3 is built from 15 residues. This CDR3 is CASSLEEGFGYGYTF. The CDR3 DNA is TGTGCCAGCAGCTTAGAGGAAGGGTTCGGCTATGGCTACACCTTC.

This chain uses TRBV29-1 with TRBJ2-1, with 9 bases that match TRBD2. Germline trimming cut 4 bases from V and 9 bases from J; bases unmatched to any gene: 10. Germline assignment: CDR1 SQVTM and CDR2 ANQGSEA. The length of the CDR3 is 14 residues. The CDR3 sequence is CSVVSGGPAGEQFF. DNA of the CDR3: TGCAGCGTTGTTAGCGGGGGACCTGCGGGTGAGCAGTTCTTC.

This clonotype has only a few counts. The chain carries TRBV6-5 and TRBJ2-3; no definite D call. The germline CDR1 and CDR2 sequences are MNHEY and SVGAGI. The CDR3 is made up of 12 amino acids. V lost 2 bases and J lost 6, with 6 bases in between. The chain's CDR3 is CASSYDGDTQYF. The DNA of the CDR3 is TGTGCCAGCAGTTACGACGGGGATACGCAGTATTTT.

This clonotype showed up just a few times. The V gene is TRBV14, the J gene TRBJ2-1; D call uncertain. CDR1 is SGHDN and CDR2 is FVKESK in the germline V gene. The CDR3 contains 11 residues. Trimming stripped 1 base from V and 10 bases from J, with 5 bases between. The CDR3 loop reads CASSQVREQFF. Written as DNA, the CDR3 is TGTGCCAGCAGCCAAGTGAGGGAGCAGTTCTTC.